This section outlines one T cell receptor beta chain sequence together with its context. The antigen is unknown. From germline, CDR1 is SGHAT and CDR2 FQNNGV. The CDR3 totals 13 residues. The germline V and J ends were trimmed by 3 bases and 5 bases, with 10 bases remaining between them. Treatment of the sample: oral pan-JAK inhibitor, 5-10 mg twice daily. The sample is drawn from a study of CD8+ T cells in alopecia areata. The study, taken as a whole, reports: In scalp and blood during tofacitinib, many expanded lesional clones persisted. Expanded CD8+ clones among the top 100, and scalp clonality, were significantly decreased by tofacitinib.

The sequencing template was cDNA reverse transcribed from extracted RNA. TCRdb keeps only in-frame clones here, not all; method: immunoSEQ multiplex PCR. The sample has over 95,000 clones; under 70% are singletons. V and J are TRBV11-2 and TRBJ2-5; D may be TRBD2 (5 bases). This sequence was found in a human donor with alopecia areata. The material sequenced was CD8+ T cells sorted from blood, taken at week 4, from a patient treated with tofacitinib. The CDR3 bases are TGTGCCAGCAGCTTCGGAGGCCCCGAGACCCAGTACTTC. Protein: CASSFGGPETQYF.